This T cell receptor (beta chain) stems from a study of technical replicates of blood from several donors. The V gene end was trimmed by 6 bases and the J gene end by 5 bases; junction bases not matched to a gene: 6. The germline V gene encodes CDR1 ENHRY and CDR2 SYGVKD. The CDR3 is 14 residues long. This table comes from immunoSEQ multiplex PCR, and its TCRdb copy is limited to in-frame clones, with some not included. This table holds 45,000 to 65,000 clones, roughly 96% found once. This TCR came from a human donor in good health. Some clones in this sample may be carry-over from other donors' samples. The sample comprised PBMCs. The chain uses TRBV10-3 and TRBJ1-2, with 10 bases lining up with TRBD1. DNA of the CDR3: TGTGCCATCAGCCCCGGACAGGGGGTTTATGGCTACACCTTC. Encoded protein: CAISPGQGVYGYTF.